A selection of T cell receptor beta chains follows, all from one sample in a study of cytomegalovirus exposure and HLA in healthy donors. Repertoires were generated with immunoSEQ multiplex PCR, while TCRdb's copy carries only in-frame clones and drops some. The table lists about 200,000 clones, approximately 81% of them singletons. The sequenced material came from PBMCs. The receptors were sampled from a man between 25 and 39 years old in good health and CMV-seronegative. Each CDR3 is given with its conserved first and last residue. D genes are given only for firm matches. Only part of the rows carry a size: once, few, many, or a class if the clone is expanded.

d_gene: .
j_gene: TRBJ2-7
v_gene: TRBV2
abundance: few
CDR3nt: TGTGCCAGCAGTGGGCAGGCCGTACCCCACGAGCAGTACTTC
CDR3aa: CASSGQAVPHEQYF

d_gene: TRBD1
j_gene: TRBJ2-4
v_gene: TRBV7-8
abundance: .
CDR3nt: TGTGCCAGCAGCTTAGAACACAGGGGTTCGGAAAGAAACATTCAGTACTTC
CDR3aa: CASSLEHRGSERNIQYF

d_gene: .
j_gene: TRBJ2-5
v_gene: TRBV7-3
abundance: once
CDR3nt: TGTGCCAGCAGCTTGGGGCAGGGGTACCAAGAGACCCAGTACTTC
CDR3aa: CASSLGQGYQETQYF

d_gene: .
j_gene: TRBJ1-1
v_gene: TRBV6-5
abundance: few
CDR3nt: TGTGCCAGCGGGGGGGGTTTGGGAACTGAAGCTTTCTTT
CDR3aa: CASGGGLGTEAFF

d_gene: TRBD2
j_gene: TRBJ2-2
v_gene: TRBV18
abundance: .
CDR3nt: TGTGCCAGCTCAACTAGACTAGCTTCGAACACCGGGGAGCTGTTTTTT
CDR3aa: CASSTRLASNTGELFF

d_gene: TRBD1
j_gene: TRBJ2-5
v_gene: TRBV29-1
abundance: .
CDR3nt: TGCAGCGGAGGACAGGGGAAAGAGACCCAGTACTTC
CDR3aa: CSGGQGKETQYF

d_gene: TRBD1
j_gene: TRBJ1-1
v_gene: TRBV6-5
abundance: .
CDR3nt: TGTGCCAGCAGCTTACAGGGGATCATGTACACTGAAGCTTTCTTT
CDR3aa: CASSLQGIMYTEAFF

d_gene: TRBD1
j_gene: TRBJ1-1
v_gene: TRBV6-5
abundance: .
CDR3nt: TGTGCCAGCAGAGACAGGGGGCTTCCTGACACTGAAGCTTTCTTT
CDR3aa: CASRDRGLPDTEAFF

d_gene: TRBD1
j_gene: TRBJ2-7
v_gene: TRBV28
abundance: .
CDR3nt: TGTGCCAGCAGTTTAGGGGCAGGGGGCCTCGAGCAGTACTTC
CDR3aa: CASSLGAGGLEQYF

d_gene: TRBD1
j_gene: TRBJ2-3
v_gene: TRBV6-6
abundance: .
CDR3nt: TGTGCCGGCAGGACAGGGGGGACCACAGATACGCAGTATTTT
CDR3aa: CAGRTGGTTDTQYF

d_gene: .
j_gene: TRBJ1-4
v_gene: TRBV7-9
abundance: .
CDR3nt: TGTGCCAGCAGCTTAGACGGGGATAATGAAAAACTGTTTTTT
CDR3aa: CASSLDGDNEKLFF

d_gene: TRBD2
j_gene: TRBJ2-3
v_gene: TRBV18
abundance: .
CDR3nt: TGTGCCAGCTCACCTCAAGGACTAGCGGGGGGGCCAGATACGCAGTATTTT
CDR3aa: CASSPQGLAGGPDTQYF

d_gene: TRBD2
j_gene: TRBJ2-1
v_gene: TRBV7-3
abundance: .
CDR3nt: TGTGCCAGCAGCTTAAGCCTAGCGGGCGGTGAGCAGTTCTTC
CDR3aa: CASSLSLAGGEQFF

d_gene: .
j_gene: TRBJ1-5
v_gene: TRBV20-1
abundance: .
CDR3nt: TGCAGTGCCACAGGCCCCAGGCCCCAGCATTTT
CDR3aa: CSATGPRPQHF

d_gene: .
j_gene: TRBJ1-1
v_gene: TRBV2
abundance: few
CDR3nt: TGTGCCAGCAGTCCGGGTCGACAAGCTTTCTTT
CDR3aa: CASSPGRQAFF

d_gene: .
j_gene: TRBJ2-5
v_gene: TRBV6-6
abundance: .
CDR3nt: TGTGCCAGCAGAATAGGACAGCCGGGGGAGACCCAGTACTTC
CDR3aa: CASRIGQPGETQYF

d_gene: .
j_gene: TRBJ2-3
v_gene: TRBV28
abundance: .
CDR3nt: TGTGCCAGCAGTTTACTGGGGGGAAACACAGATACGCAGTATTTT
CDR3aa: CASSLLGGNTDTQYF

d_gene: .
j_gene: TRBJ1-1
v_gene: TRBV5-1
abundance: .
CDR3nt: TGCGCCAGCAGCCCCCGGGGAATCATTAACACTGAAGCTTTCTTT
CDR3aa: CASSPRGIINTEAFF

d_gene: .
j_gene: TRBJ1-1
v_gene: TRBV7-9
abundance: .
CDR3nt: TGTGCCAGCAGCTTAGAGCGGTACACTGAAGCTTTCTTT
CDR3aa: CASSLERYTEAFF

d_gene: .
j_gene: TRBJ1-4
v_gene: TRBV4-2
abundance: .
CDR3nt: TGTGCCAGCAAGCTTAATGAAAAACTGTTTTTT
CDR3aa: CASKLNEKLFF

d_gene: .
j_gene: TRBJ1-5
v_gene: TRBV5-1
abundance: .
CDR3nt: TGCGCCAGCAGCTCGGGTAGCAATCAGCCCCAGCATTTT
CDR3aa: CASSSGSNQPQHF

d_gene: TRBD1
j_gene: TRBJ1-5
v_gene: TRBV27
abundance: .
CDR3nt: TGTGCCAGCAGCGAGACAGGGGACCAGCCCCAGCATTTT
CDR3aa: CASSETGDQPQHF

d_gene: TRBD1
j_gene: TRBJ2-7
v_gene: TRBV19
abundance: .
CDR3nt: TGTGCCAGTAGCAGACCGGGACAGGGGCTCTACGAGCAGTACTTC
CDR3aa: CASSRPGQGLYEQYF

d_gene: .
j_gene: TRBJ2-7
v_gene: TRBV6-5
abundance: .
CDR3nt: TGTGCCAGCAGTTACCGTCAGGGGCTCAACGAGCAGTACTTC
CDR3aa: CASSYRQGLNEQYF

d_gene: .
j_gene: TRBJ2-3
v_gene: TRBV2
abundance: .
CDR3nt: TGTGCCAGCGGTGCTCCCTTGGGACTCACAGATACGCAGTATTTT
CDR3aa: CASGAPLGLTDTQYF

d_gene: TRBD1
j_gene: TRBJ1-2
v_gene: TRBV6-5
abundance: once
CDR3nt: TGTGCCAGCAGTCCCGGACAGGGCCGCGTCACCTTC
CDR3aa: CASSPGQGRVTF

d_gene: TRBD1
j_gene: TRBJ2-6
v_gene: TRBV7-8
abundance: .
CDR3nt: TGTGCCAGCAGCTTAGCGTCGAAGGGGGCGTATGGGGCCAGCGTCCTGACTTTC
CDR3aa: CASSLASKGAYGASVLTF

d_gene: .
j_gene: TRBJ2-2
v_gene: TRBV28
abundance: .
CDR3nt: TGTGCCAGCAGGAAGGCCACCCAGGGCACCGGGGAGCTGTTTTTT
CDR3aa: CASRKATQGTGELFF

d_gene: .
j_gene: TRBJ2-3
v_gene: TRBV7-9
abundance: few
CDR3nt: TGTGCCAGCAGCTTAGTCGACGGAGGTACGCAGTATTTT
CDR3aa: CASSLVDGGTQYF

d_gene: TRBD1
j_gene: TRBJ2-1
v_gene: TRBV18
abundance: .
CDR3nt: TGTGCCAGCTCACCAGGGACAGTCACTGAGCAGTTCTTC
CDR3aa: CASSPGTVTEQFF

d_gene: .
j_gene: TRBJ1-1
v_gene: TRBV4-2
abundance: .
CDR3nt: TGTGCCAGCAGCCAAGAAGCGAGGAGAGACACTGAAGCTTTCTTT
CDR3aa: CASSQEARRDTEAFF

d_gene: .
j_gene: TRBJ2-3
v_gene: TRBV5-1
abundance: .
CDR3nt: TGCGCCAGCAGCTCCCCAGGCCAGGGGGGCCATACGCAGTATTTT
CDR3aa: CASSSPGQGGHTQYF

d_gene: .
j_gene: TRBJ2-1
v_gene: TRBV4-2
abundance: .
CDR3nt: TGTGCCAGCAGCCAAGAGGCCCGATCCTACAATGAGCAGTTCTTC
CDR3aa: CASSQEARSYNEQFF

d_gene: .
j_gene: TRBJ1-6
v_gene: TRBV9
abundance: .
CDR3nt: TGTGCCAGCAACCCGCTTGGGGGGGGGCGCGGGTATAATTCACCCCTCCACTTT
CDR3aa: CASNPLGGGRGYNSPLHF

d_gene: .
j_gene: TRBJ2-4
v_gene: TRBV19
abundance: few
CDR3nt: TGTGCCAGTAGGGATAGGGGATTAGCCAAAAACATTCAGTACTTC
CDR3aa: CASRDRGLAKNIQYF

d_gene: TRBD1
j_gene: TRBJ1-2
v_gene: TRBV28
abundance: .
CDR3nt: TGTGCCAGCAGTTTGGCGGGACAGGGACGTTTTCAGGTTGGCTACACCTTC
CDR3aa: CASSLAGQGRFQVGYTF

d_gene: .
j_gene: TRBJ1-2
v_gene: TRBV28
abundance: few
CDR3nt: TGTGCCAGCAGTTTTGGCCTCTATGGCTACACCTTC
CDR3aa: CASSFGLYGYTF

d_gene: TRBD2
j_gene: TRBJ2-5
v_gene: TRBV9
abundance: .
CDR3nt: TGTGCCAGCAGCGTTGGGACTAAAGGGGAGACCCAGTACTTC
CDR3aa: CASSVGTKGETQYF

d_gene: TRBD1
j_gene: TRBJ1-2
v_gene: TRBV15
abundance: once
CDR3nt: TGTGCCACCAGCTCCCGGACAGGGCGGTATGGCTACACCTTC
CDR3aa: CATSSRTGRYGYTF

d_gene: .
j_gene: TRBJ2-1
v_gene: TRBV9
abundance: .
CDR3nt: TGTGCCAGCAGCGTTGGCGGGGACGGAACGATCAATGAGCAGTTCTTC
CDR3aa: CASSVGGDGTINEQFF

d_gene: TRBD2
j_gene: TRBJ2-3
v_gene: TRBV5-1
abundance: .
CDR3nt: TGCGCCAGCAGCCATACTAGCGGGGCCAGCACAGATACGCAGTATTTT
CDR3aa: CASSHTSGASTDTQYF

d_gene: .
j_gene: TRBJ2-3
v_gene: TRBV4-1
abundance: few
CDR3nt: TGCGCCAGCAGCCAAACAGGGTCAGATACGCAGTATTTT
CDR3aa: CASSQTGSDTQYF

d_gene: TRBD1
j_gene: TRBJ1-5
v_gene: TRBV11-2
abundance: .
CDR3nt: TGTGCCAGCAGCTTAGAACAGGGGAGCAATCAGCCCCAGCATTTT
CDR3aa: CASSLEQGSNQPQHF

d_gene: .
j_gene: TRBJ2-2
v_gene: TRBV9
abundance: .
CDR3nt: TGTGCCAGCAGCGTAGACGGGGTCGGGGTGGGCACCGGGGAGCTGTTTTTT
CDR3aa: CASSVDGVGVGTGELFF

d_gene: TRBD1
j_gene: TRBJ2-7
v_gene: TRBV18
abundance: .
CDR3nt: TGTGCCAGCTGGACCGGGACAGGGGGTTACGAGCAGTACTTC
CDR3aa: CASWTGTGGYEQYF

d_gene: TRBD2
j_gene: TRBJ2-1
v_gene: TRBV7-6
abundance: .
CDR3nt: TGTGCCAGCAGCTCCGGGACTAGCGGGGGAAATGAGCAGTTCTTC
CDR3aa: CASSSGTSGGNEQFF

d_gene: TRBD1
j_gene: TRBJ1-4
v_gene: TRBV10-3
abundance: .
CDR3nt: TGTGCCATACGTGCGACAGGGAGTGAAAAACTGTTTTTT
CDR3aa: CAIRATGSEKLFF

d_gene: TRBD1
j_gene: TRBJ1-2
v_gene: TRBV7-2
abundance: .
CDR3nt: TGTGCCAGCAGCAAGGACAGGAGTCCGTCCAATGGCTACACCTTC
CDR3aa: CASSKDRSPSNGYTF

d_gene: TRBD1
j_gene: TRBJ2-5
v_gene: TRBV5-1
abundance: .
CDR3nt: TGCGCCAGCAGCTTGGCCTTAGGGGGCAGGGAGACCCAGTACTTC
CDR3aa: CASSLALGGRETQYF

d_gene: TRBD1
j_gene: TRBJ1-1
v_gene: TRBV6-1
abundance: .
CDR3nt: TGTGCCAGCAGTGAAGCGTTGGGACAGGGGAACACTGAAGCTTTCTTT
CDR3aa: CASSEALGQGNTEAFF

d_gene: TRBD1
j_gene: TRBJ1-5
v_gene: TRBV6-5
abundance: .
CDR3nt: TGTGCCAGCAGCCCCTGGACAGGGGCTATTTGGCCCCAGCATTTT
CDR3aa: CASSPWTGAIWPQHF

d_gene: .
j_gene: TRBJ2-1
v_gene: TRBV10-1
abundance: .
CDR3nt: TGCGCCAGCAGTGATACCAGGGTTCAGGAGAACAATGAGCAGTTCTTC
CDR3aa: CASSDTRVQENNEQFF

d_gene: .
j_gene: TRBJ2-3
v_gene: TRBV19
abundance: .
CDR3nt: TGTGCCAGTAGTATCAGATTCAAGATCGTTGATACGCAGTATTTT
CDR3aa: CASSIRFKIVDTQYF

d_gene: .
j_gene: TRBJ2-7
v_gene: TRBV28
abundance: .
CDR3nt: TGTGCCAGCAGTCCCCCAGGGGGGATGTACGAGCAGTACTTC
CDR3aa: CASSPPGGMYEQYF

d_gene: TRBD1
j_gene: TRBJ1-1
v_gene: TRBV11-1
abundance: .
CDR3nt: TGTGCCAGCAGCACCGGACAGGGAACCCACATGAACACTGAAGCTTTCTTT
CDR3aa: CASSTGQGTHMNTEAFF